Presented here are 5 T cell receptor beta chains from one specimen sequenced in a study of Tregs in tolerant kidney transplant recipients. TCRdb's table, derived via immunoSEQ multiplex PCR, lists solely in-frame clones and lacks some. In the table there are hundreds of thousands of clones, 80% to 85% of which are singletons. Sequenced: CD4+ T cells from blood. The origin of the receptors is a human donor in good health.

V gene TRBV27 combines with J gene TRBJ2-2; 10 nucleotides line up with TRBD1. The trim removed 5 bases at V and 1 base at J, leaving 4 bases unmatched. The V gene's germline CDR1 is MNHEY and CDR2 SMNVEV (reference sequence). CDR3 size: 16 residues. The CDR3 DNA is TGTGCCAGCAGTCCCCGGACAGGGGGGAACACCGGGGAGCTGTTTTTT. The encoded protein is CASSPRTGGNTGELFF.

This clone has only a few counts. This chain links TRBV5-1 with TRBJ2-4, with 8 bases aligning to TRBD1. Germline CDR1 is SGHRS and CDR2 is YFSETQ. V lost 4 bases, J lost 3 bases, and 9 bases stayed unmatched. The CDR3 contains 16 residues. The DNA of the CDR3 is TGCGCCAGCAGCATTGGACAGGGCGGTGGCAAAAACATTCAGTACTTC. Its protein product is CASSIGQGGGKNIQYF.

The chain's CDR3 is CASSSPGTNTEAFF. The CDR3 DNA reads TGTGCCAGCAGCTCCCCGGGCACGAACACTGAAGCTTTCTTT. The chain joins TRBV11-2 to TRBJ1-1, with unresolved D. CDR3 length equals 14 residues. V dropped 4 bases and J dropped 1 base, with 10 bases sitting between them. Per the germline V gene, CDR1 is SGHAT and CDR2 is FQNNGV.

This clone has a single count. The CDR3 DNA follows: TGTGCCAGCAGCTTAGGCGAGGTCGGAAAACTGTTTTTT. As protein: CASSLGEVGKLFF. The chain couples TRBV7-9 to TRBJ1-4; D is unresolved. CDR1 is SEHNR, CDR2 FQNEAQ, per germline (reference sequence). V shed 1 base and J shed 10 bases, with 10 bases lying between them. CDR3 size: 13 residues.

The V and J genes are TRBV30 and TRBJ1-5; D might be TRBD1 (5 bases). The ends were cut back, 3 bases at V and 3 bases at J, with 21 bases in the middle. This CDR3 comprises 17 residues. Looked up from germline, CDR1 is GTSNPN and CDR2 is SVGIG (reference sequence). The CDR3 DNA reads TGTGCCTGGAGCTTGGGCAGGGCTCTCAATATCAATCAGCCCCAGCATTTT. Translation: CAWSLGRALNINQPQHF.